The rows below give T cell receptor beta chains drawn from one sample of a study of blood T cell repertoires in COVID-19. Here immunoSEQ multiplex PCR was the method, and the copy in TCRdb shows in-frame clones only, minus some. The sample records approximately 330,000 clones, roughly 86% being singletons. The sequencing sample was made of peripheral blood. The source of these receptors is a man in his thirties or forties with COVID-19, enrolled during active disease. CDR3s include the opening cysteine and the closing phenylalanine or tryptophan. Each record gives: V gene, CDR3 protein.

>TRBV28
CASSVPGQTFMNTEAFF
>TRBV7-2
CASSLKLAGTDTQYF
>TRBV7-7
CASSSTESSYNEQFF
>TRBV5-1
CASSLASGGLDGYTF
>TRBV7-3
CASSLVASVDQFF
>TRBV18
CASSPSPQNNQPQHF
>TRBV11-2
CASSLDRYHYEQYF
>TRBV5-1
CASSSFSSTDTQYF
>TRBV6-2/TRBV6-3
CASSKGTVAETQYF
>TRBV7-9
CASSLTAGGEQFF
>TRBV19
CASSIPGLATYEQYF
>TRBV5-1
CASSVDSNYGYTF
>TRBV5-1
CASSLDRPAYEQYF
>TRBV19
CASSIGSRIRDSPNSNYGYTF
>TRBV19
CASSIEQGQVLGWPQHF
>TRBV6-5
CASRETGNNSPLHF
>TRBV7-3
CASSHGGTSTDTQYF
>TRBV4-2
CASSQDVRGVFNSPLHF
>TRBV7-3
CASSLTGGEQYF
>TRBV6-2/TRBV6-3
CASSSYGTDNQPQHF
>TRBV2
CASSEQGYNEQFF
>TRBV9
CASSARGGQGLDGYTF
>TRBV27
CASSSFPFTEAFF
>TRBV6-5
CASSHREGDYGYTF
>TRBV12-3/TRBV12-4
CASRPGRLAEAFF
>TRBV28
CASSLSRVRGYTF
>TRBV5-1
CASSLSGGASYNEQFF
>TRBV19
CASSLQGGELFF
>TRBV27
CASSWRESYEQYF
>TRBV29-1
CSVGLFEGSYEQYF
>TRBV12-5
CASGSFLTAIYSEETQYF
>TRBV7-2
CASSLGQGTYEQYF
>TRBV19
CASSIPRSRATNEKLFF
>TRBV7-7
CASSRRGGQETQYF
>TRBV7-2
CASSLGPPGVDTQYF
>TRBV4-2
CASSQDLGHGYTF
>TRBV12-3/TRBV12-4
CASSLVGLEAFF
>TRBV4-2
CASSQDSGRVGEQFF
>TRBV6-5
CASSYTPQGLNTEAFF
>TRBV4-3
CASSQSTGYNQPQHF
>TRBV5-1
CASSLRTGSDTQYF
>TRBV4-1
CASSQVTGSYNEQFF
>TRBV7-3
CASSGSGTGNPQQYF
>TRBV7-3
CASSRNTLAGGNEQFF
>TRBV2
CASRGQGGTETQYF
>TRBV3-1/TRBV3-2
CASSQDPESTQYF
>TRBV6-5
CASSLRHGVQETQYF
>TRBV4-3
CASSQDWGRAEQPQHF
>TRBV3-1/TRBV3-2
CASSQGEMNTEAFF
>TRBV19
CASSPPGGGPMEQYF
>TRBV2
CASSEQVNYEQYF
>TRBV24-1
CATSDSSREGELFF
>TRBV7-2
CASSPPGVDGELFF
>TRBV18
CASSGVDEQFF
>TRBV19
CASSITGGSPYEQYF
>TRBV24-1
CATSGWAHGYGYTF
>TRBV6-5
CASSYARIPYEQYF
>TRBV11-1
CASSWWRGRNTGELFF
>TRBV10-2
CASVWTGLNTEAFF